The clone carrying this T cell receptor (beta chain) occurred a few times. This specimen belongs to a study of tumor-infiltrating lymphocytes in primary liver carcinoma. On the study more broadly: There were tumors of stage T1-T3 N0M0, each 4.2 to 10 cm across.

Unsorted whole blood yielded blood RNA, and germline DNA was extracted as well. Germline-derived CDR1 and CDR2 are MNHEY and SVGAGI. J gave up 5 bases and V 6 bases, and 7 bases lay outside the gene matches. The CDR3 loop spans 13 amino acids. A constant-region primer primed TCR beta cDNA synthesis from about 0.45 ug of total RNA. It was through three nested multiplex PCR rounds of slightly modified ARM-PCR that TCR beta libraries arose. Each of the first two PCR rounds ran nine to ten cycles with TRBV1-TRBV30 forward and C-beta reverse primers. Each CDR3 protein is one row after TCRdb ran MiXCR on the multiplex PCR reads. Among about 180,000 distinct CDR3 sequences listed, 50% to 75% were seen once.

The sample comprised peripheral blood. V usage is TRBV6-5 and J usage is TRBJ2-7; 7 bases map to TRBD2. The source is a man in his forties with primary liver carcinoma and hepatitis B virus infection. This CDR3 is CASRLTRGDEQYF. DNA of the CDR3: TGTGCCAGCAGACTTACCCGGGGGGACGAGCAGTACTTC.